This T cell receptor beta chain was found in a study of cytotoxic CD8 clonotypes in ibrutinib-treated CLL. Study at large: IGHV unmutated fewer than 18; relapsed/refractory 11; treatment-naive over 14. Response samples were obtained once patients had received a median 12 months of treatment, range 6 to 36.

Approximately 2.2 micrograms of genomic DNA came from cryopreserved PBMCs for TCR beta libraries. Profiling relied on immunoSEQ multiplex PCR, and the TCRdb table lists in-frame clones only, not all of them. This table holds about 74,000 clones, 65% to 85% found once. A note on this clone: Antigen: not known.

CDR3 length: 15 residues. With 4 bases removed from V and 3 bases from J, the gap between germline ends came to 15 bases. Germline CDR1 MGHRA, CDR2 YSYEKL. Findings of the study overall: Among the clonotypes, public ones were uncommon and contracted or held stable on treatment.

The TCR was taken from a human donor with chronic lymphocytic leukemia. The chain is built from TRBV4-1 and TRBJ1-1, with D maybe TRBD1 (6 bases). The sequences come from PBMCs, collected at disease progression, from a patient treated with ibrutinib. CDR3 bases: TGCGCCAGCAGCCCCTACGTCGGGGGCGACACTGAAGCTTTCTTT. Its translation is CASSPYVGGDTEAFF.